This TCR beta chain is from a study of T cells in Graves' hyperthyroidism and ophthalmopathy. General study results and limits: In blood, most of the thyroid clonotypes expanded above 0.001 were also present.

A note on this clonotype: Its antigen is still unknown.

Researchers amplified the TCR beta CDR3 regions from RNA transcripts. The HTBI primer set was used in a first-round RT-PCR of the TCR CDR3. TCRdb reanalysed the multiplex PCR reads using MiXCR and keeps one entry per CDR3 protein. Of some 510,000 distinct CDR3 sequences in the sample, about a fifth were seen once. Uncontrolled infection, other autoimmune disease, pregnancy or lactation excluded patients. A roughly 9.3 ml volume of fresh peripheral blood provided the PBMCs. The sequence was collected from a young man with Graves' hyperthyroidism. The sample consisted of blood.

The CDR3 coding sequence is TGTGCCAGCAGTGTGGGACAGGGGGCGCTTGCCAAAAACATTCAGTACTTC. Translating it yields CASSVGQGALAKNIQYF. This chain connects TRBV6-1 to TRBJ2-4; TRBD1 agrees at 12 bases. The V gene end was trimmed by 4 bases and the J gene end by 1 base; junction bases not matched to a gene: 5. The CDR3 runs to 17 residues. Germline lookup yields CDR1 MNHNS and CDR2 SASEGT.